Each of the 27 T cell receptor beta chains below was sequenced from the same sample in a study of monozygotic twins with inflammatory bowel disease. TCRdb re-analyzed the 5' RACE reads; it lists each CDR3 protein once, without DNA. Its clone listing holds approximately 150,000 distinct CDR3 sequences. Material: blood. Receptors were obtained from a human donor with ulcerative colitis or Crohn's disease, or a healthy co-twin of an affected twin (not recorded which).

This rearrangement joins TRBV20-1 to TRBJ2-3; TCRdb's D call of TRBD1 is untestable without DNA. Germline loops: CDR1 DFQATT, CDR2 SNEGSKA (reference sequence). The CDR3 totals 14 residues. CDR3 residues: CSAGRTGITDTQYF.

The chain has TRBV29-1 and TRBJ2-7; TCRdb's assignment of TRBD1 cannot be checked, as there is no DNA. There are 14 residues in the CDR3. CDR1 and CDR2 from the germline V gene are SQVTM and ANQGSEA. The CDR3 loop is CSALKGTGAYEQYF.

This sequence joins TRBV28 and TRBJ2-3; TCRdb outputs TRBD1, but without DNA this stays unchecked. The CDR3 totals 17 residues. Germline CDR1 reads MDHEN; CDR2 reads SYDVKM. The CDR3: CASSAISRGMGTDTQYF.

The chain links TRBV12-3 or TRBV12-4 to TRBJ1-5. The CDR3 consists of 12 residues. The CDR3 sequence is CASSLVPQPQHF.

This CDR3 reads CASSWRTSGTDTQYF. This rearrangement joins TRBV27 to TRBJ2-3; TCRdb gives TRBD2 as the D gene, but with no DNA this cannot be confirmed. The CDR3 sequence is 15 residues long. Germline-derived CDR1 and CDR2 are MNHEY and SMNVEV (reference sequence).

V and J are TRBV5-1 and TRBJ1-2; as DNA is missing, the TRBD1 call by TCRdb cannot be tested. The CDR3 is made up of 16 amino acids. Germline CDR1 reads SGHRS; CDR2 reads YFSETQ. CDR3 region: CASREGTGSRNYGYTF.

The chain links TRBV4-1 to TRBJ1-2; the TCRdb call, TRBD1, lacks DNA for checking. This CDR3 is 14 amino acids long. Germline V CDR1 and CDR2: MGHRA, YSYEKL. Here the CDR3 reads CASSQDQGASGYTF.

The rearrangement links TRBV11-2 to TRBJ1-1; TCRdb's assignment of TRBD1 cannot be checked, as there is no DNA. Germline CDR1 and CDR2: SGHAT and FQNNGV. This CDR3 comprises 14 residues. CDR3 protein: CASSPIGGNAEAFF.

The CDR3 sequence: CASSQVGTQYF. The J gene is TRBJ2-5, the V gene TRBV4-1. The CDR3 consists of 11 residues. Germline assignment: CDR1 MGHRA and CDR2 YSYEKL.

The chain has TRBV5-4 and TRBJ1-6; there is no DNA to check the TCRdb D call of TRBD1. The CDR3 is 15 residues long. Germline CDR1 is SGHNT and CDR2 is YYREEE (reference sequence). The CDR3 reads CASSLAGIGNSPLHF. The entire variable domain, with the rest obtained from reference TRBV5-4 and TRBJ1-6, is as follows: ETGVTQSPTHLIKTRGQQVTLRCSSQSGHNTVSWYQQALGQGPQFIFQYYREEENGRGNFPPRFSGLQFPNYSSELNVNALELDDSALYLCASSLAGIGNSPLHFGNGTRLTVT.

The chain combines TRBV12-3 or TRBV12-4 with TRBJ1-1; the D call of TRBD1 rests on TCRdb alone, since no DNA is present to check it. This CDR3 is built from 14 residues. The CDR3 reads CASSFKGGSTEAFF.

V gene TRBV25-1 combines with J gene TRBJ2-7; lacking DNA, the TRBD1 call made by TCRdb goes unchecked. Germline lookup yields CDR1 MGHDK and CDR2 SYGVNS. The CDR3 covers 13 residues. The CDR3: CASSYRGEYEQYF.

The chain employs TRBV11-2 and TRBJ1-3; checking the TCRdb D call of TRBD1 is not possible without DNA. This CDR3 spans 16 amino acids. Germline V gives CDR1 SGHAT, CDR2 FQNNGV. This CDR3 reads CASSFPTGGSGNTIYF.

CDR3: CAIRAGGCGSPLHF. The rearrangement links TRBV10-3 to TRBJ1-6; no DNA is available, so the TRBD1 call from TCRdb remains unchecked. Germline V lookup: CDR1 ENHRY, CDR2 SYGVKD. The CDR3 loop spans 14 amino acids.

This rearrangement joins TRBV27 to TRBJ1-6; TCRdb's assignment of TRBD1 cannot be checked, as there is no DNA. Germline CDR1 and CDR2: MNHEY and SMNVEV (reference sequence). The CDR3 extends over 17 amino acids. The CDR3 sequence is CASSSPLQEGARSPLHF.

J is TRBJ2-7 and V is TRBV7-2; TCRdb returns TRBD2, unconfirmable since there is no DNA. The CDR3 contains 14 residues. Germline assignment: CDR1 SGHTA and CDR2 FQGNSA. This CDR3 is CASPGTSSYYEQYF.

The chain has TRBV6-2 or TRBV6-3 and TRBJ1-5; no DNA is available, so the TRBD1 call from TCRdb remains unchecked. The CDR3 contains 13 residues. Germline assignment: CDR1 MNHEY and CDR2 SVGEGT. The CDR3 protein is CASSYTGRQPQHF.

This rearrangement joins TRBV29-1 to TRBJ2-7; absent DNA, TCRdb's TRBD1 call cannot be checked. Germline CDR1 reads SQVTM; CDR2 reads ANQGSEA. The CDR3 is made up of 15 amino acids. The CDR3 is CSVEERRTGGGEQYF.

The chain couples TRBV18 to TRBJ2-5; TCRdb returns TRBD1, unconfirmable since there is no DNA. This CDR3 has 15 amino acids. Germline V gene data show CDR1 as KGHSH and CDR2 as LQKENI. The CDR3: CASSRWDRPQETQYF.

V usage is TRBV6-1 and J usage is TRBJ2-7; the TCRdb call, TRBD2, lacks DNA for checking. CDR1 and CDR2 from the germline V gene are MNHNS and SASEGT. The CDR3 is 14 residues long. The CDR3 reads CASSGPGLHYEQYF.

The chain carries TRBV7-6 and TRBJ1-2. Germline loops: CDR1 SGHVS, CDR2 FNYEAQ. The CDR3 loop spans 13 amino acids. CDR3 protein: CASSLEEGRGYTF.

This chain uses TRBV5-1 with TRBJ2-7; TCRdb selects TRBD1, and the lack of DNA leaves this call unchecked. Germline V gene data show CDR1 as SGHRS and CDR2 as YFSETQ. This CDR3 is 16 amino acids long. The CDR3 region is CASSPEGALAGYEQYF.

This chain connects TRBV3-1 to TRBJ1-2; TCRdb's assignment of TRBD1 cannot be checked, as there is no DNA. The CDR3 consists of 12 residues. Per the germline V gene, CDR1 is LGHDT and CDR2 is YNNKEL (reference sequence). The CDR3 reads CASSQGDRRYTF.

The chain recombines TRBV13 with TRBJ2-1. Germline-derived CDR1 and CDR2 are PRHDT and FYEKMQ (reference sequence). This CDR3 has 11 residues. The CDR3 sequence is CASSSDNEQFF.

J is TRBJ1-1 and V is TRBV10-3; TCRdb gives TRBD1 as the D gene, but with no DNA this cannot be confirmed. Germline CDR1 ENHRY, CDR2 SYGVKD. The CDR3 length is 13 residues. The chain's CDR3 is CAISPGQRGEAFF.

This chain joins TRBV5-1 and TRBJ1-2; lacking DNA, the TRBD1 call made by TCRdb goes unchecked. Germline assignment: CDR1 SGHRS and CDR2 YFSETQ. The CDR3 consists of 16 residues. CDR3 amino acids: CASSLADGGAQYGYTF.

The V gene is TRBV20-1, the J gene TRBJ2-7; as DNA is missing, the TRBD1 call by TCRdb cannot be tested. Germline lookup yields CDR1 DFQATT and CDR2 SNEGSKA (reference sequence). This CDR3 is 13 amino acids long. CDR3 loop: CSASSGREYEQYF.